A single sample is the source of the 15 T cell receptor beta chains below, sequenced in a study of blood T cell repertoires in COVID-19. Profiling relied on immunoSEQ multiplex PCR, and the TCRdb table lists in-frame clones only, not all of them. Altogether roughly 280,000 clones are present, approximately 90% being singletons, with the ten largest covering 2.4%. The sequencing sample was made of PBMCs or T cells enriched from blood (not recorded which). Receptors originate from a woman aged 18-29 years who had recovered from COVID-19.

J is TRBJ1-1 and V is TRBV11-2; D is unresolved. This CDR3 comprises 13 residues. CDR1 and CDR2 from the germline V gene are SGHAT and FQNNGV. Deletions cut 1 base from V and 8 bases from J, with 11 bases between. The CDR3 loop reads CASSLGHRSEAFF. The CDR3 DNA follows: TGTGCCAGCAGCTTAGGCCACCGGAGCGAAGCTTTCTTT.

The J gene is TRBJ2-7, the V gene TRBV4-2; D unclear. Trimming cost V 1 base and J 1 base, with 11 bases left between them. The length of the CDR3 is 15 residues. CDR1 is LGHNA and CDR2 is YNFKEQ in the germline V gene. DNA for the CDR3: TGTGCCAGCAGCCAAGGAGACATCTTATCCTACGAGCAGTACTTC. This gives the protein CASSQGDILSYEQYF.

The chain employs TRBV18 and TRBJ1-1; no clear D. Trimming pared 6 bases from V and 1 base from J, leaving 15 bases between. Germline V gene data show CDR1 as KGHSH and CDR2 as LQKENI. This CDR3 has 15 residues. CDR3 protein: CASSLGGQANTEAFF. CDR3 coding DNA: TGTGCCAGCTCCCTAGGAGGGCAGGCGAACACTGAAGCTTTCTTT.

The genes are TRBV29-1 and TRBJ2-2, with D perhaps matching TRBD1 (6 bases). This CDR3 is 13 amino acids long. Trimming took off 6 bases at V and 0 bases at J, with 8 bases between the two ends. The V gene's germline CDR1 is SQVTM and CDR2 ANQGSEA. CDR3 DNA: TGCAGCGTCGGACAGACGAACACCGGGGAGCTGTTTTTT. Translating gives CSVGQTNTGELFF.

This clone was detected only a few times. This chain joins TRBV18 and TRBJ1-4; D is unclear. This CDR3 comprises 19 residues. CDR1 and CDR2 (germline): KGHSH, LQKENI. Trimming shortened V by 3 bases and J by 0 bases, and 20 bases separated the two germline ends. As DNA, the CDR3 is TGTGCCAGCTCACCGTATTTACCAGATCAGGTGGCAACTAATGAAAAACTGTTTTTT. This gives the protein CASSPYLPDQVATNEKLFF.

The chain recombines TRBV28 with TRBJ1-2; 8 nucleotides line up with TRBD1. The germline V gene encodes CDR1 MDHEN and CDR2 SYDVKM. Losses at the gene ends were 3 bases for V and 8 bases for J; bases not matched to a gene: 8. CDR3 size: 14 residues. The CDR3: CASSLETGARGYTF. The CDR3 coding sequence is TGTGCCAGCAGTTTGGAGACAGGGGCTCGAGGCTACACCTTC.

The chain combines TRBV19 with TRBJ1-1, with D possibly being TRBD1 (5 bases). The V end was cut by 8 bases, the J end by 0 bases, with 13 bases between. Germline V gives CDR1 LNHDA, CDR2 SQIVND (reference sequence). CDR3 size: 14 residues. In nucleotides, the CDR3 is TGTGCCAGTGTTGACAGATCCTTGAACACTGAAGCTTTCTTT. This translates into CASVDRSLNTEAFF. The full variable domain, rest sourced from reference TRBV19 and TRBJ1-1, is DGGITQSPKYLFRKEGQNVTLSCEQNLNHDAMYWYRQDPGQGLRLIYYSQIVNDFQKGDIAEGYSVSREKKESFPLTVTSAQKNPTAFYLCASVDRSLNTEAFFGQGTRLTVV.

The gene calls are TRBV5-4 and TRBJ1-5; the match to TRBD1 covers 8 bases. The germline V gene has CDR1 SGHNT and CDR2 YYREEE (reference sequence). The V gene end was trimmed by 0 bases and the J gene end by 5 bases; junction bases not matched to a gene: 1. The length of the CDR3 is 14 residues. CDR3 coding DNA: TGTGCCAGCAGCTTGGACAGGGGGGATCAGCCCCAGCATTTT. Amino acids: CASSLDRGDQPQHF.

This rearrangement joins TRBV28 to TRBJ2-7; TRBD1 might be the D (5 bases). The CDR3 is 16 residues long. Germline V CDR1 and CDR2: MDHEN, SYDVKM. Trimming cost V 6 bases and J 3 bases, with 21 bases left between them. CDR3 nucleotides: TGTGCCAGCAGAGTCTCACAGGTAAGGCATTTCTACGAGCAGTACTTC. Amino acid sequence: CASRVSQVRHFYEQYF.

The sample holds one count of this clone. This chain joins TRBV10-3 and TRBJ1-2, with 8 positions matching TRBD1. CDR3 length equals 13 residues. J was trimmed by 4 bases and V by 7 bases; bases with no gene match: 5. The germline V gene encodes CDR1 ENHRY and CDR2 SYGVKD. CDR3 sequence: CAITEDRVYGYTF. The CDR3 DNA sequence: TGTGCCATCACCGAGGACAGGGTCTATGGCTACACCTTC.

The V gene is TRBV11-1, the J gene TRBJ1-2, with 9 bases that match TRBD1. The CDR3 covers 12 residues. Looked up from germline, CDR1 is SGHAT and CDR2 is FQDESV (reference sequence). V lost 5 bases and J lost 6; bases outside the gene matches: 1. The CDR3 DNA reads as TGTGCCAGCAGCGGGACAGGGAATGGCTACACCTTC. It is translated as CASSGTGNGYTF.

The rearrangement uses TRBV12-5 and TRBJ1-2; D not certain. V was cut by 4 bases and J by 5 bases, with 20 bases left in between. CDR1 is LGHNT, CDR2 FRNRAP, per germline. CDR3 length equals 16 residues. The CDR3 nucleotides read TGTGCTAGTGGTTCGCCGGCCAGGTCTACCTTTTATGGCTACACCTTC. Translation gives CASGSPARSTFYGYTF.

CDR3 DNA sequence: TGTGCCAGCGCCGCCGAACACCCCTACGAGCAGTACTTC. It specifies CASAAEHPYEQYF. The gene calls are TRBV28 and TRBJ2-7; unclear D gene. CDR3 length: 13 amino acids. Germline V gene data show CDR1 as MDHEN and CDR2 as SYDVKM. Between the trimmed V and J ends, which lost 8 bases and 2 bases, there was a span of 13 bases.

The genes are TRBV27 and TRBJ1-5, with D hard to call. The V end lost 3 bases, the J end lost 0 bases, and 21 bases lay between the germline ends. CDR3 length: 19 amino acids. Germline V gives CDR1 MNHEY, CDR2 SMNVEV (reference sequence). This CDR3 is CASSFKYNGAHYSNQPQHF. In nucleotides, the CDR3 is TGTGCCAGCAGTTTTAAGTACAACGGAGCTCACTATAGCAATCAGCCCCAGCATTTT.

Here the CDR3 DNA reads TGTGCCAGTAGTATAGTAGGACCGAGGGATTTCATGGATACGCAGTATTTT. Its protein is CASSIVGPRDFMDTQYF. The rearrangement uses TRBV19 and TRBJ2-3; tentatively, D is TRBD2 (5 bases). CDR1 and CDR2 from the germline V gene are LNHDA and SQIVND (reference sequence). V lost 1 base and J lost 6, with 20 bases in between. The CDR3 extends over 17 amino acids.